This T cell receptor beta chain came from a study of T cell responses to AZD1222 COVID-19 vaccine. Study findings and constraints: Repertoire sampling was restricted to post-peak T cell response timepoints.

The CDR3 covers 17 residues. Trimming took off 0 bases at V and 2 bases at J, with 16 bases between the two ends. Germline CDR1 and CDR2: SGHVS and FNYEAQ. Details on this clone: What it binds is not known.

The assay was immunoSEQ multiplex PCR, and TCRdb's table has in-frame clones only and misses some. The sample contains fewer than 120,000 clones, around 89% of which appear only once. This chain connects TRBV7-6 to TRBJ1-1; a possible D gene is TRBD1 (5 bases). The sequencing used peripheral blood, collected on day 0 of AZD1222 vaccination. This clonotype was obtained from an adult in good health. The CDR3: CASSLAPPGRFNTEAFF. The CDR3, as DNA: TGTGCCAGCAGCTTAGCCCCGCCGGGACGGTTTAACACTGAAGCTTTCTTT.